This T cell receptor beta chain emerged from a study of human T cells and chemical hapten exposure. Germline CDR1 is MNHEY and CDR2 is SMNVEV (reference sequence). The CDR3 consists of 16 residues. Trimming pared 5 bases from V and 8 bases from J, leaving 25 bases between. Time point given: pre-sensitization, week 0. Treatment indicated: therapeutic diphenylcyclopropenone sensitization with weekly scalp DPC. Phlebotomy was performed prior to application of every patch test. Patients had alopecia, were aged 18 to 70, and were not pregnant. For the library, individual cDNA molecules each received unique molecular identifiers. Per the authors' pipeline: Sampled TCR counts reached a median of approximately 93,000 per sample, with values ranging from about 23,224 to 700,000. One entry per CDR3 protein, called by TCRdb with MiXCR from the RACE reads. For this entry, the V and J calls and clone size follow TCRdb and not the study's own pipeline. The sample has about 77,000 distinct CDR3 sequences, less than 15% seen once.

This clonotype came up a few times. The gene calls are TRBV27 and TRBJ2-7; D may be TRBD2 (6 bases). The receptor was derived from a woman aged 45-65 years with alopecia areata. Some clones in this sample may be carry-over from other donors' samples. Sequenced here: whole blood, sampled in connection with sensitization to the hapten diphenylcyclopropenone (DPC). This CDR3 reads CASSPKRDSPTVQQYF. The CDR3 DNA follows: TGTGCCAGCAGTCCTAAACGGGACTCTCCTACGGTCCAGCAGTACTTC.